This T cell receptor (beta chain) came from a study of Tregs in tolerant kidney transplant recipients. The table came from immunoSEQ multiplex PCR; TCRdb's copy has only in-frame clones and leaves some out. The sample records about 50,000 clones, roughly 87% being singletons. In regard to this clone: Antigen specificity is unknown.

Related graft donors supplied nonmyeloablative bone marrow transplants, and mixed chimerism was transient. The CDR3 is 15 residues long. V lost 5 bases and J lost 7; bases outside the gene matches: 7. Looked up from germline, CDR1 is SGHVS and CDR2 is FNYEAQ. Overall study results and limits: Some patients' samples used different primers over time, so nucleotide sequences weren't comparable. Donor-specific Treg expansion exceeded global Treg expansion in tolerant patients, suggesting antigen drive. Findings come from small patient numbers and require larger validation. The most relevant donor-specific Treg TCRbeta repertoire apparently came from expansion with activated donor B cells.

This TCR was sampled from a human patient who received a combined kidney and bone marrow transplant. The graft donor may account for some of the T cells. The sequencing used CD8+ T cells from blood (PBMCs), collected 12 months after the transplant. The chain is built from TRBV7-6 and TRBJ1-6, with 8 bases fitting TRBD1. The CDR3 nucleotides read TGTGCCAGCAGCGATACACAGGGGGGGAATTCACCCCTCCACTTT. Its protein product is CASSDTQGGNSPLHF.